Listed below are T cell receptor beta chains from one sample, sequenced in a study of T cell changes during pregnancy in multiple sclerosis. Sequencing used immunoSEQ multiplex PCR; TCRdb keeps in-frame clones, though not all of them. The sample carries approximately 39,000 clones, around 92% recorded once. Sequencing input: PBMCs (not recorded whether the cells were cultured). These receptors were obtained from a female donor with multiple sclerosis, enrolled in a pregnancy study. CDR3s include the opening cysteine and the closing phenylalanine or tryptophan. A D gene is named only where the DNA matches it firmly. Part of the rows lack a size; the others show once, few, many or a class for expanded clones.

size: NA
D: TRBD2
J: TRBJ2-7
V: TRBV11-3
DNA: TGTGCCAGCAGCAAGAGCGGGGCAAGCGGGAGATTTGCCTACGAGCAGTACTTC
CDR3: CASSKSGASGRFAYEQYF

size: NA
D: NA
J: TRBJ2-1
V: TRBV5-1
DNA: TGCGCCAGCAGAGCGGATGGGTCCTACAATGAGCAGTTCTTC
CDR3: CASRADGSYNEQFF

size: NA
D: TRBD1
J: TRBJ2-7
V: TRBV6-6
DNA: TGTGCCAGCAGTTACTCCCGGGACAGGGGAGCCTACGAGCAGTACTTC
CDR3: CASSYSRDRGAYEQYF

size: NA
D: TRBD1
J: TRBJ1-4
V: TRBV6-5
DNA: TGTGCCAGCAGTTGGGGGACAGAGACAACTAATGAAAAACTGTTTTTT
CDR3: CASSWGTETTNEKLFF

size: NA
D: NA
J: TRBJ2-3
V: TRBV7-2
DNA: TGTGCCAGCAGCGGACGGCTAGCCTCAGATACGCAGTATTTT
CDR3: CASSGRLASDTQYF

size: once
D: TRBD1
J: TRBJ1-1
V: TRBV5-1
DNA: TGCGCCAGCAGAACTCAGACAGGGGGATCGGGGAACACTGAAGCTTTCTTT
CDR3: CASRTQTGGSGNTEAFF

size: NA
D: TRBD2
J: TRBJ2-1
V: TRBV30
DNA: TGTGCCTGGAGTCCGGGACTAGCGGGCAATGAGCAGTTCTTC
CDR3: CAWSPGLAGNEQFF

size: once
D: TRBD2
J: TRBJ2-7
V: TRBV4-1
DNA: TGCGCCAGCAGCCAAGTTAGCGGGGTTGCCTCCTACGAGCAGTACTTC
CDR3: CASSQVSGVASYEQYF

size: NA
D: NA
J: TRBJ1-4
V: TRBV2
DNA: TGTGCCAGCAGTGAAGGGGCGGCAACTAATGAAAAACTGTTTTTT
CDR3: CASSEGAATNEKLFF

size: once
D: NA
J: TRBJ2-1
V: TRBV9
DNA: TGTGCCAGCAGCGTTTCCTCCGACGGAAACAATGAGCAGTTCTTC
CDR3: CASSVSSDGNNEQFF

size: NA
D: NA
J: TRBJ2-7
V: TRBV27
DNA: TGTGCCAGCAGTTTGTCCGCATTCTCCTACGAGCAGTACTTC
CDR3: CASSLSAFSYEQYF

size: NA
D: NA
J: TRBJ1-5
V: TRBV27
DNA: TGTGCCAGCAGTTTATCGAGACCCGTGGGGAGCAATCAGCCCCAGCATTTT
CDR3: CASSLSRPVGSNQPQHF

size: NA
D: TRBD1
J: TRBJ2-2
V: TRBV10-1
DNA: TGCGCCAGCAGTGAGTTCTTAGGACAGGGGCGTTATCCGAACACCGGGGAGCTGTTTTTT
CDR3: CASSEFLGQGRYPNTGELFF

size: NA
D: NA
J: TRBJ2-2
V: TRBV14
DNA: TGTGCCAGCAGTAACACAGGGAAGACCGGGGAGCTGTTTTTT
CDR3: CASSNTGKTGELFF

size: once
D: TRBD2
J: TRBJ2-1
V: TRBV2
DNA: TGTGCCAGCAGAGGGACTAGCGGGAGTTTCAATGAGCAGTTCTTC
CDR3: CASRGTSGSFNEQFF

size: NA
D: TRBD2
J: TRBJ2-7
V: TRBV19
DNA: TGTGCCAGTAGTCGGGCAGGGACTAACTACGAGCAGTACTTC
CDR3: CASSRAGTNYEQYF

size: NA
D: TRBD2
J: TRBJ2-7
V: TRBV18
DNA: TGTGCCAGCTCACCAAGGCGGGAGTCCCACGAGCAGTACTTC
CDR3: CASSPRRESHEQYF

size: NA
D: NA
J: TRBJ1-2
V: TRBV4-1
DNA: TGCGCCAGCAGCCGGGTGATAAACGGGCCCTATGGCTACACCTTC
CDR3: CASSRVINGPYGYTF

size: NA
D: NA
J: TRBJ1-1
V: TRBV27
DNA: TGTGCCAGCAGTTTAGGGTCCGCCGCTGAAGCTTTCTTT
CDR3: CASSLGSAAEAFF

size: NA
D: NA
J: TRBJ2-3
V: TRBV6-6
DNA: TGTGCCAGCGCCGGGACAGATACGCAGTATTTT
CDR3: CASAGTDTQYF

size: NA
D: NA
J: TRBJ2-1
V: TRBV11-3
DNA: TGTGCCAGCAGCTTAGATGAGGGGGTATACAATGAGCAGTTCTTC
CDR3: CASSLDEGVYNEQFF

size: NA
D: NA
J: TRBJ1-4
V: TRBV5-1
DNA: TGCGCCAGCAGCAGAGATTCCACTAATGAAAAACTGTTTTTT
CDR3: CASSRDSTNEKLFF

size: medium-sized
D: TRBD1
J: TRBJ1-5
V: TRBV6-4
DNA: TGTGCCAGCAGTGACGGGACAGGGGGTCAGCCCCAGCATTTT
CDR3: CASSDGTGGQPQHF

size: NA
D: NA
J: TRBJ2-7
V: TRBV10-1
DNA: TGCGCCAGCAGTGAGTCGACCCTAGCAGGCGAGCAGTACTTC
CDR3: CASSESTLAGEQYF

size: NA
D: NA
J: TRBJ1-5
V: TRBV10-2
DNA: TGCGCCAGCAGTGAGTCTCAGCATAACAATCAGCCCCAGCATTTT
CDR3: CASSESQHNNQPQHF

size: NA
D: NA
J: TRBJ2-7
V: TRBV7-2
DNA: TGTGCCAGCAGCTCGTTGGGCGGGATCTACGAGCAGTACTTC
CDR3: CASSSLGGIYEQYF

size: NA
D: TRBD1
J: TRBJ2-7
V: TRBV7-9
DNA: TGTGCCAGCAGCTCTACCGGGACAGGGGACTACGAGCAGTACTTC
CDR3: CASSSTGTGDYEQYF

size: NA
D: TRBD1
J: TRBJ2-1
V: TRBV7-3
DNA: TGTGCCAGCAGTCAACAGGGGGCAAGATACAATGAGCAGTTCTTC
CDR3: CASSQQGARYNEQFF

size: NA
D: NA
J: TRBJ2-3
V: TRBV10-3
DNA: TGTGCCATCAGCAAGACTTCGACCGAGGGTCCCACAGATACGCAGTATTTT
CDR3: CAISKTSTEGPTDTQYF

size: NA
D: NA
J: TRBJ1-5
V: TRBV7-2
DNA: TGTGCCAGCAGCTTAGGTTGGACAGTGCCCCTATATCAGCCCCAGCATTTT
CDR3: CASSLGWTVPLYQPQHF

size: NA
D: NA
J: TRBJ2-7
V: TRBV5-6
DNA: TGTGCCAGCAGGGCCGGGACACAGATTTCCTACGAGCAGTACTTC
CDR3: CASRAGTQISYEQYF

size: NA
D: NA
J: TRBJ2-7
V: TRBV7-2
DNA: TGTGCCAGCAGCGCTAGCGGACAGGGAGGATTCTACGAGCAGTACTTC
CDR3: CASSASGQGGFYEQYF

size: NA
D: TRBD2
J: TRBJ2-1
V: TRBV27
DNA: TGTGCCAGCTTCACTAGCGGGAGGGGGGGTGAGCAGTTCTTC
CDR3: CASFTSGRGGEQFF

size: NA
D: TRBD1
J: TRBJ2-7
V: TRBV6-6
DNA: TGTGCCAGCAGCTCCGGGACAGGGCCCCACGAGCAGTACTTC
CDR3: CASSSGTGPHEQYF

size: NA
D: NA
J: TRBJ2-3
V: TRBV12-5
DNA: TGTGCTAGTGGTTTGGTACGTGGTACGCAGTATTTT
CDR3: CASGLVRGTQYF

size: few
D: NA
J: TRBJ2-3
V: TRBV6-4
DNA: TGTGCCAGCAGTGACTCGATGGCGGGGAGCACAGATACGCAGTATTTT
CDR3: CASSDSMAGSTDTQYF

size: NA
D: TRBD2
J: TRBJ2-1
V: TRBV7-9
DNA: TGTGCCAGCAGCTCGGGACTAGCGGGAGGTCCGAACAATGAGCAGTTCTTC
CDR3: CASSSGLAGGPNNEQFF

size: NA
D: NA
J: TRBJ2-5
V: TRBV9
DNA: TGTGCCAGCAGCGTAGCTCTTATAACCTCCTTATCGCCGCCTCCTCAAGAGACCCAGTACTTC
CDR3: CASSVALITSLSPPPQETQYF

size: NA
D: TRBD1
J: TRBJ2-1
V: TRBV6-6
DNA: TGTGCCAGCAGCTCTATACCCGGGACAGGGGAAAATGAGCAGTTCTTC
CDR3: CASSSIPGTGENEQFF